This passage covers 28 T cell receptor beta chains from one sample sequenced in a study of CD8+ T cells in alopecia areata. In each case, RNA was isolated and then reverse transcribed into cDNA as the sequencing template. Clones were read by immunoSEQ multiplex PCR, and TCRdb kept only the in-frame ones, dropping some. Of 170,000 or so clones in the sample, approximately 59% are singletons; the top ten hold approximately 14%. Sample: CD4+ T cells sorted from blood, taken at week 0. Source of these receptors: a human donor with alopecia areata.

This clone turned up a few times. This chain uses TRBV5-1 with TRBJ2-7; 14 bases are shared with TRBD2. CDR1 and CDR2 from the germline V gene are SGHRS and YFSETQ. The junction had 10 bases not matched to a gene; V was cut back by 3 bases and J by 2 bases. The CDR3 extends over 18 amino acids. DNA for the CDR3: TGCGCCAGCAGCTCTGGCCCCGGACTAGCGGGGGGCACCTACGAGCAGTACTTC. Its protein product is CASSSGPGLAGGTYEQYF.

The gene calls are TRBV15 and TRBJ2-3; D not certain. The germline V gene has CDR1 LNHNV and CDR2 YYDKDF (reference sequence). V was trimmed by 0 bases and J by 4 bases, leaving 11 bases between them. The CDR3 runs to 15 residues. This CDR3 is CATSRDRSSPDTQYF. The CDR3 DNA reads as TGTGCCACCAGCAGAGATCGGAGCAGTCCAGATACGCAGTATTTT.

V and J are TRBV5-1 and TRBJ1-2; the D is unclear. Trimming removed 2 bases at V and 6 bases at J, with 8 bases between. This CDR3 region has 12 residues. Germline assignment: CDR1 SGHRS and CDR2 YFSETQ. CDR3: CASSFEDHGYTF. The CDR3 DNA reads as TGCGCCAGCAGCTTTGAGGACCATGGCTACACCTTC.

This chain connects TRBV30 to TRBJ2-5; possibly TRBD2 for D (6 bases). V was clipped by 1 base and J by 1 base, with 13 bases between them. The CDR3 consists of 15 residues. Germline CDR1 GTSNPN, CDR2 SVGIG (reference sequence). Here the CDR3 DNA reads TGTGCCTGGAGTGCACTAGCCATACCCCAAGAGACCCAGTACTTC. Residues: CAWSALAIPQETQYF. Together with reference TRBV30 and TRBJ2-5, the CDR3 gives the full variable domain: SQTIHQWPATLVQPVGSPLSLECTVEGTSNPNLYWYRQAAGRGLQLLFYSVGIGQISSEVPQNLSASRPQDRQFILSSKKLLLSDSGFYLCAWSALAIPQETQYFGPGTRLLVL.

The genes are TRBV2 and TRBJ2-5, with D maybe TRBD2 (6 bases). The CDR3 length is 16 residues. V was cut by 4 bases and J by 3 bases, with 18 bases left in between. The germline V gene encodes CDR1 SNHLY and CDR2 FYNNEI. In DNA form, the CDR3 reads TGTGCCAGCAGTGGACTGCCCCCCGGGAGCAAAGAGACCCAGTACTTC. It is translated as CASSGLPPGSKETQYF.

There are a few counts of this clone. The chain is built from TRBV7-9 and TRBJ1-1; D gene unclear. Germline CDR1 and CDR2: SEHNR and FQNEAQ (reference sequence). Trimming stripped 5 bases from V and 8 bases from J, with 9 bases between. CDR3 length: 11 residues. CDR3 in amino acids: CASSQQAEAFF. The CDR3 bases are TGTGCCAGCAGCCAACAAGCCGAAGCTTTCTTT.

The genes are TRBV30 and TRBJ1-2, with TRBD1 matching over 9 bases. V trimming: 0 bases; J trimming: 6 bases; junction bases outside the gene matches: 2. The CDR3 sequence is 13 residues long. From germline, CDR1 is GTSNPN and CDR2 SVGIG (reference sequence). This CDR3 reads CAWSVQGADGYTF. The DNA of the CDR3 is TGTGCCTGGAGTGTACAGGGGGCAGATGGCTACACCTTC.

The chain is built from TRBV6-5 and TRBJ1-1, with D possibly being TRBD1 (5 bases). The CDR3 spans 14 residues. Germline CDR1 reads MNHEY; CDR2 reads SVGAGI. V was cut by 3 bases and J by 3 bases, with 11 bases left in between. CDR3 protein: CASSYRGVDTEAFF. CDR3 DNA sequence: TGTGCCAGCAGTTATCGGGGGGTCGACACTGAAGCTTTCTTT.

This chain links TRBV6-5 with TRBJ2-4; 7 nucleotides line up with TRBD2. The CDR3 loop spans 13 amino acids. Germline CDR1 MNHEY, CDR2 SVGAGI. The trim removed 5 bases at V and 6 bases at J, leaving 4 bases unmatched. The CDR3, as DNA: TGTGCCAGCAGTGAAGGGAGGGGAAACATTCAGTACTTC. It translates to CASSEGRGNIQYF.

This chain joins TRBV14 and TRBJ1-6, with 9 bases matching TRBD1. The V gene's germline CDR1 is SGHDN and CDR2 FVKESK. V shed 2 bases, J shed 9 bases, and the junction held 11 bases outside the gene matches. CDR3 length: 17 residues. In nucleotides, the CDR3 is TGTGCCAGCAGCCAATACCATACAGGGGGCCATATTTCACCCCTCCACTTT. This encodes CASSQYHTGGHISPLHF.

V gene TRBV7-6 combines with J gene TRBJ1-1, with D uncertain. This CDR3 comprises 12 residues. Germline CDR1 and CDR2: SGHVS and FNYEAQ. Trimming took off 5 bases at V and 5 bases at J, with 9 bases between the two ends. The DNA for the CDR3 is TGTGCCAGCAGCGCCGTGGGGACTGAAGCTTTCTTT. It is translated as CASSAVGTEAFF.

This clone has just a few counts. The chain employs TRBV29-1 and TRBJ2-7; maybe TRBD1 (6 bases). The CDR3 totals 11 residues. Trimming shortened V by 6 bases and J by 3 bases, and 9 bases separated the two germline ends. Germline V lookup: CDR1 SQVTM, CDR2 ANQGSEA. As DNA, the CDR3 is TGCAGCGTCCAACAGGGCTACGAGCAGTACTTC. Its translation is CSVQQGYEQYF.

The V and J genes are TRBV4-1 and TRBJ2-3, with a possible D match to TRBD2 (6 bases). With 0 bases removed from V and 0 bases from J, the gap between germline ends came to 16 bases. The CDR3 loop spans 18 amino acids. Germline V gene data show CDR1 as MGHRA and CDR2 as YSYEKL. CDR3 coding DNA: TGCGCCAGCAGCCAAGATAAGGGCGGGAATCCTAGCACAGATACGCAGTATTTT. It is translated as CASSQDKGGNPSTDTQYF.

The chain combines TRBV23-1 with TRBJ1-5; TRBD1 agrees at 8 bases. TRBV23-1 is sorted into the ORF group, with uncertain function. The CDR3 is made up of 20 amino acids. The V gene end was trimmed by 2 bases and the J gene end by 2 bases; junction bases not matched to a gene: 17. This CDR3 is CASSQPLNPGGGSGNQPQHF. In DNA form, the CDR3 reads TGCGCCAGCAGTCAACCCCTTAACCCAGGGGGCGGTTCTGGCAATCAGCCCCAGCATTTT.

This clone has just a few counts. The V call is TRBV30, the J call TRBJ1-2; tentative D call: TRBD1 (6 bases). Germline loops: CDR1 GTSNPN, CDR2 SVGIG (reference sequence). This CDR3 comprises 15 residues. V dropped 2 bases and J dropped 5 bases, with 18 bases sitting between them. CDR3 amino acids: CAWSSFIGGGYGYTF. Written as DNA, the CDR3 is TGTGCCTGGAGTTCCTTTATTGGGGGCGGTTATGGCTACACCTTC.

This clone was seen more than once but under ten times. In the same sample, other DNA sequences code for this CDR3. The gene calls are TRBV18 and TRBJ2-3; D unclear. CDR1 is KGHSH and CDR2 is LQKENI in the germline V gene. The V gene lost 3 bases and the J gene lost 4 bases, with 2 bases spanning the gap. The CDR3 runs 11 residues. CDR3 sequence: CASSPSDTQYF. CDR3 sequence (DNA): TGTGCCAGCTCACCTTCAGATACGCAGTATTTT.

In its sample, this clone was seen a few times. The rearrangement joins TRBV7-9 to TRBJ2-1; D not resolved. This CDR3 has 15 amino acids. CDR1 SEHNR and CDR2 FQNEAQ come from the germline V gene (reference sequence). V shed 3 bases and J shed 0 bases, with 9 bases lying between them. The CDR3 nucleotides read TGTGCCAGCAGCTTGGGCAGCAGCTCCTACAATGAGCAGTTCTTC. It translates to CASSLGSSSYNEQFF.

The V call is TRBV30, the J call TRBJ1-1; D gene uncertain. CDR3 length: 12 residues. V was cut by 0 bases and J by 5 bases, with 7 bases left in between. Germline V gives CDR1 GTSNPN, CDR2 SVGIG (reference sequence). This CDR3 is CAWSVGRTEAFF. For the CDR3, the DNA is TGTGCCTGGAGTGTCGGTCGGACTGAAGCTTTCTTT.

V gene TRBV19 combines with J gene TRBJ2-3; no firm D call. CDR3 length equals 13 residues. Trimming shortened V by 6 bases and J by 5 bases, and 12 bases separated the two germline ends. Germline loops: CDR1 LNHDA, CDR2 SQIVND (reference sequence). The CDR3 sequence is CASSQTRLDTQYF. Here the CDR3 DNA reads TGTGCCAGTAGCCAAACCCGTTTAGATACGCAGTATTTT. Combining the CDR3 with reference TRBV19 and TRBJ2-3 gives the whole variable domain DGGITQSPKYLFRKEGQNVTLSCEQNLNHDAMYWYRQDPGQGLRLIYYSQIVNDFQKGDIAEGYSVSREKKESFPLTVTSAQKNPTAFYLCASSQTRLDTQYFGPGTRLTVL.

This sequence joins TRBV2 and TRBJ2-1; D may match TRBD1 or TRBD2 (5 bases each). V lost 6 bases and J lost 4, with 16 bases in between. CDR3 length: 15 residues. Germline V gene sequence: CDR1 SNHLY, CDR2 FYNNEI. The CDR3 sequence: CASRVGQGAYNEQFF. The CDR3, as DNA: TGTGCCAGCAGGGTGGGGCAGGGAGCGTACAATGAGCAGTTCTTC.

The rearrangement joins TRBV12-5 to TRBJ1-5, with no clear D. CDR1 and CDR2 (germline): LGHNT, FRNRAP. The V gene lost 7 bases and the J gene lost 4 bases, with 14 bases spanning the gap. The CDR3 is 14 amino acids. CDR3 loop: CASAIRAENQPQHF. CDR3 DNA: TGTGCTAGTGCCATACGGGCCGAGAATCAGCCCCAGCATTTT.

This rearrangement joins TRBV30 to TRBJ2-2; maybe TRBD1 (5 bases). Trimming pared 4 bases from V and 3 bases from J, leaving 9 bases between. The germline V gene has CDR1 GTSNPN and CDR2 SVGIG (reference sequence). The CDR3 is made up of 13 amino acids. The CDR3 region is CAWNFRDTGELFF. The CDR3 DNA sequence: TGTGCCTGGAACTTCAGGGACACCGGGGAGCTGTTTTTT.

This clone occurred a few times. The genes are TRBV7-9 and TRBJ2-7; perhaps D is TRBD1 or TRBD2 (5 bases each). Between the trimmed V and J ends, which lost 5 bases and 2 bases, there was a span of 13 bases. The CDR3 sequence is 14 residues long. Germline V gives CDR1 SEHNR, CDR2 FQNEAQ (reference sequence). The CDR3 sequence: CASSHGTVTYEQYF. CDR3 bases: TGTGCCAGCAGCCACGGGACCGTCACCTACGAGCAGTACTTC.

Comments on this clone: This same CDR3 is encoded by further DNA sequences in the sample. V usage is TRBV11-2 and J usage is TRBJ1-6, with 9 bases fitting TRBD1. The CDR3 is 15 residues long. With V trimmed by 3 bases and J by 7 bases, 4 bases remained unmatched. Germline V gene lookup returns CDR1 SGHAT and CDR2 FQNNGV. For the CDR3, the DNA is TGTGCCAGCAGCTTGGAGACAGGGGGAAATTCACCCCTCCACTTT. Protein product: CASSLETGGNSPLHF. Filled out from reference TRBV11-2 and TRBJ1-6, the complete variable domain reads EAGVAQSPRYKIIEKRQSVAFWCNPISGHATLYWYQQILGQGPKLLIQFQNNGVVDDSQLPKDRFSAERLKGVDSTLKIQPAKLEDSAVYLCASSLETGGNSPLHFGNGTRLTVT.

The chain employs TRBV29-1 and TRBJ2-4; 7 bases are a match to TRBD1. This CDR3 has 13 amino acids. With V trimmed by 5 bases and J by 6 bases, 7 bases remained unmatched. Germline V gene data show CDR1 as SQVTM and CDR2 as ANQGSEA. The CDR3 loop is CSVLTGVGNIQYF. The CDR3 coding sequence is TGCAGCGTTCTCACAGGGGTCGGAAACATTCAGTACTTC.

This clone was recorded at least ten times. The CDR3 reads CASCRGVRDNEQFF. The CDR3 DNA follows: TGTGCCAGCTGTCGGGGGGTGAGGGACAATGAGCAGTTCTTC. This chain connects TRBV6-1 to TRBJ2-1; 7 nucleotides agree with TRBD2. The CDR3 is 14 amino acids. CDR1 and CDR2 (germline): MNHNS, SASEGT. V gave up 8 bases and J gave up 5 bases; unmatched junction bases: 9.

This chain uses TRBV2 with TRBJ2-3; D remains ambiguous. V was pared by 5 bases and J by 11 bases, with 11 bases between. The CDR3 has 11 residues. Looked up from germline, CDR1 is SNHLY and CDR2 is FYNNEI. The CDR3 loop is CASSSRGLQYF. As DNA, the CDR3 is TGTGCCAGCAGTTCGCGTGGCTTGCAGTATTTT.

The CDR3 DNA follows: TGTGCCAGCAGTTACGAGCCTAGCGGAGCCTACGAGCAGTACTTC. Its translation: CASSYEPSGAYEQYF. This chain uses TRBV6-5 with TRBJ2-7; 7 positions agree with TRBD2. The CDR3 is made up of 15 amino acids. V gave up 2 bases and J gave up 2 bases; unmatched junction bases: 6. The germline CDR1 and CDR2 sequences are MNHEY and SVGAGI.